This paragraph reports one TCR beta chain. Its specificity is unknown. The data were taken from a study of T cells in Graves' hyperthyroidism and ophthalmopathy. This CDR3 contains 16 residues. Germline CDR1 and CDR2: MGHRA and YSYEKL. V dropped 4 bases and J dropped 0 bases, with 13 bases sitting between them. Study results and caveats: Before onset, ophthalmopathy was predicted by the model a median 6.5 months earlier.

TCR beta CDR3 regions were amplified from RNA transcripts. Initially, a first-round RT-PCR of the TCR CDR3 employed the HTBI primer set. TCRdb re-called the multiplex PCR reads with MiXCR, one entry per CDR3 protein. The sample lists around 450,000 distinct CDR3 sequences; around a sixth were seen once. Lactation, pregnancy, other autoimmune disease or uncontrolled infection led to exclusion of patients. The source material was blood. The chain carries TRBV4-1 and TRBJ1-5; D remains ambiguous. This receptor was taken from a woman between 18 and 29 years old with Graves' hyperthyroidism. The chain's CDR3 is CASSPSVIISNQPQHF. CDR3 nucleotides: TGCGCCAGCAGCCCGTCCGTGATAATTAGCAATCAGCCCCAGCATTTT.